Each of the 21 T cell receptor beta chains below was sequenced from the same sample in a study of T cell responses to AZD1222 COVID-19 vaccine (dated by TCRdb to the early 2020s). Library method: the immunoSEQ multiplex PCR assay. What TCRdb holds here is the immuneACCESS table cut down to in-frame rearrangements. Part of the clones is not present; checked against another copy, under half of the missing clones reflect an unresolved V gene, and the others are unexplained. The sample data list 130,000 or so clones, and about 86% of these were observed just once. The ten largest clones take up about 12% of the sample. The sample's time point, from its label and the paper: baseline before first vaccination. The source was peripheral blood, collected on day 0 of AZD1222 vaccination. The source is an adult in good health.

The CDR3 sequence: CALQAGRVTGELFF. In DNA, the CDR3 is TGTGCCCTACAAGCGGGACGTGTCACCGGGGAGCTGTTTTTT. J is TRBJ2-2 and V is TRBV7-9, with TRBD2 matching over 7 bases. The V segment lost 11 bases and the J segment 4 bases; nucleotides outside the gene matches: 10. The germline V gene encodes CDR1 SEHNR and CDR2 FQNEAQ (reference sequence). The length of the CDR3 is 14 residues.

The V and J genes are TRBV19 and TRBJ2-1, with D possibly TRBD1 on 6 matching bases. The CDR3 totals 12 residues. Trimming shortened V by 9 bases and J by 4 bases, and 10 bases separated the two germline ends. Looked up from germline, CDR1 is LNHDA and CDR2 is SQIVND (reference sequence). CDR3 nucleotide sequence: TGTGCCAGCGGGACACCGTACAATGAGCAGTTCTTC. Translation: CASGTPYNEQFF.

The rearrangement links TRBV27 to TRBJ2-1, with unresolved D. CDR3 length equals 17 residues. Deletions cut 8 bases from V and 0 bases from J, with 20 bases between. CDR1 is MNHEY and CDR2 is SMNVEV in the germline V gene (reference sequence). CDR3 sequence reads: CASSSFISASSYNEQFF. The CDR3 coding sequence is TGTGCCAGCTCCTCCTTTATCAGCGCAAGCTCCTACAATGAGCAGTTCTTC.

The chain carries TRBV7-9 and TRBJ1-2; a possible D gene is TRBD1 (6 bases). Trimming took 5 bases from V and 2 from J, leaving 15 bases between them. In germline, CDR1 is SEHNR, CDR2 FQNEAQ (reference sequence). The CDR3 runs 15 residues. Here the CDR3 reads CASSPPGTLNYGYTF. The CDR3 nucleotides are TGTGCCAGCAGCCCTCCCGGGACACTAAACTATGGCTACACCTTC.

The V call is TRBV10-3, the J call TRBJ2-1, with D possibly called TRBD1 or TRBD2 (7 bases each). The CDR3 covers 14 residues. V dropped 8 bases and J dropped 8 bases, with 19 bases sitting between them. The germline V gene encodes CDR1 ENHRY and CDR2 SYGVKD. CDR3 loop: CAIHRGGGGYEQFF. CDR3 coding DNA: TGTGCCATCCACAGGGGAGGGGGTGGCTATGAGCAGTTCTTC.

The chain combines TRBV27 with TRBJ2-5, with 8 bases fitting TRBD2. V was clipped by 3 bases and J by 2 bases; unmatched bases: 8. Germline CDR1 MNHEY, CDR2 SMNVEV (reference sequence). CDR3 size: 16 residues. CDR3 sequence reads: CASSLYAGGSQETQYF. The CDR3 region has the DNA TGTGCCAGCAGTTTGTATGCGGGGGGATCGCAAGAGACCCAGTACTTC.

The chain links TRBV15 to TRBJ1-2; 8 bases are a match to TRBD1. V lost 5 bases and J lost 3; bases outside the gene matches: 5. CDR3 length equals 14 residues. Germline loops: CDR1 LNHNV, CDR2 YYDKDF (reference sequence). The CDR3 nucleotides are TGTGCCACCAGCGTAGGACAGGGATACTATGGCTACACCTTC. This encodes CATSVGQGYYGYTF.

In its sample, this clone was seen once. This sequence joins TRBV6-5 and TRBJ2-7, with D uncertain. The CDR3 is 15 residues long. Deletions cut 2 bases from V and 0 bases from J, with 11 bases between. Germline CDR1 is MNHEY and CDR2 is SVGAGI. CDR3 sequence reads: CASSYGPKSSYEQYF. The CDR3 bases are TGTGCCAGCAGTTACGGACCGAAGTCCTCCTACGAGCAGTACTTC.

This clone was detected only once. The gene calls are TRBV11-2 and TRBJ1-5, with TRBD1 identical over 12 bases. CDR1 SGHAT and CDR2 FQNNGV come from the germline V gene. V trimming: 5 bases; J trimming: 6 bases; junction bases outside the gene matches: 5. The CDR3 runs to 15 residues. The CDR3 here is CASSRGTGGSQPQHF. The CDR3 DNA sequence: TGTGCCAGCAGCCGGGGGACAGGGGGCAGTCAGCCCCAGCATTTT.

V gene TRBV27 combines with J gene TRBJ2-7; D assignment may be TRBD1 or TRBD2 (5 bases each). V lost 2 bases and J 0 bases, leaving 11 bases between the germline ends. The germline gives CDR1 MNHEY, CDR2 SMNVEV (reference sequence). CDR3 length: 15 amino acids. CDR3: CASSLVGDGSYEQYF. As DNA, the CDR3 is TGTGCCAGCAGTTTAGTAGGGGACGGCTCCTACGAGCAGTACTTC.

The rearrangement links TRBV19 to TRBJ1-1; D uncertain. V lost 3 bases and J 1 base, leaving 3 bases between the germline ends. This CDR3 has 12 residues. From germline, CDR1 is LNHDA and CDR2 SQIVND (reference sequence). CDR3 region: CASSIRNTEAFF. The CDR3 DNA follows: TGTGCCAGTAGTATTAGGAACACTGAAGCTTTCTTT. The whole variable domain, remainder taken from reference TRBV19 and TRBJ1-1, is DGGITQSPKYLFRKEGQNVTLSCEQNLNHDAMYWYRQDPGQGLRLIYYSQIVNDFQKGDIAEGYSVSREKKESFPLTVTSAQKNPTAFYLCASSIRNTEAFFGQGTRLTVV.

The genes are TRBV5-1 and TRBJ1-1; possibly TRBD1 for D (5 bases). V lost 0 bases and J lost 5, with 11 bases in between. There are 14 residues in the CDR3. The germline CDR1 and CDR2 sequences are SGHRS and YFSETQ. The CDR3 reads CASSLGQFQTEAFF. The CDR3 DNA reads TGCGCCAGCAGCTTGGGACAGTTCCAGACTGAAGCTTTCTTT.

V gene TRBV3-1 (or the pseudogene TRBV3-2) combines with J gene TRBJ2-7; D might be TRBD1 (5 bases). This CDR3 contains 15 residues. With 5 bases removed from V and 2 bases from J, the gap between germline ends came to 16 bases. Germline-derived CDR1 and CDR2 are LGHDT and YNNKEL (reference sequence). The CDR3 protein is CASSDTGRPPYEQYF. The CDR3 DNA sequence: TGTGCCAGCAGCGATACAGGAAGACCGCCCTACGAGCAGTACTTC.

In its sample, this clone was seen once. This sequence joins TRBV18 and TRBJ2-1, with 9 bases matching TRBD2. Germline values: CDR1 KGHSH, CDR2 LQKENI. Trimming cost V 6 bases and J 7 bases; bases outside gene matches: 10. This CDR3 region has 15 residues. The CDR3 here is CASSPMEREVNEQFF. CDR3 nucleotide sequence: TGTGCCAGCTCCCCGATGGAGCGGGAGGTTAATGAGCAGTTCTTC.

This clone has a handful of counts. The DNA for the CDR3 is TGTGCCAGCTCACCAAGGGCCCGGGCGGGTGCCTACGAGCAGTACTTC. Translated, it gives CASSPRARAGAYEQYF. J is TRBJ2-7 and V is TRBV18, with a weak D call TRBD2 (5 bases). Per the germline V gene, CDR1 is KGHSH and CDR2 is LQKENI. Between the trimmed V and J ends, which lost 2 bases and 2 bases, there was a span of 16 bases. The CDR3 contains 16 residues.

The CDR3 loop is CASSSRFVNQPQHF. CDR3 bases: TGTGCCAGCAGCTCCCGGTTTGTCAATCAGCCCCAGCATTTT. This sequence joins TRBV7-8 and TRBJ1-5; D is undetermined. CDR3 length: 14 amino acids. V was shortened by 4 bases and J by 3 bases, with 10 bases between the two germline ends. Per the germline V gene, CDR1 is SGHVS and CDR2 is FQNEAQ. The whole variable domain, filled in from reference TRBV7-8 and TRBJ1-5, reads GAGVSQSPRYKVAKRGQDVALRCDPISGHVSLFWYQQALGQGPEFLTYFQNEAQLDKSGLPSDRFFAERPEGSVSTLKIQRTQQEDSAVYLCASSSRFVNQPQHFGDGTRLSIL.

This chain links TRBV28 with TRBJ2-7; D gene unclear. The CDR3 is 14 amino acids. Germline-derived CDR1 and CDR2 are MDHEN and SYDVKM. Trimming pared 5 bases from V and 1 base from J, leaving 12 bases between. The CDR3 loop is CASSPLATSYEQYF. CDR3 sequence (DNA): TGTGCCAGCAGTCCCCTGGCGACATCCTACGAGCAGTACTTC.

This rearrangement joins TRBV27 to TRBJ2-1, with 9 bases fitting TRBD2. V was clipped by 2 bases and J by 3 bases; unmatched bases: 2. This CDR3 is built from 15 residues. Germline V gene sequence: CDR1 MNHEY, CDR2 SMNVEV (reference sequence). CDR3: CASSLPSGIYNEQFF. The CDR3 DNA follows: TGTGCCAGCAGTTTACCTAGCGGGATCTACAATGAGCAGTTCTTC.

The chain joins TRBV7-9 to TRBJ2-2, with 8 bases that match TRBD1. This CDR3 has 14 amino acids. V lost 3 bases and J lost 8; bases outside the gene matches: 5. Germline CDR1 is SEHNR and CDR2 is FQNEAQ (reference sequence). The CDR3 DNA reads TGTGCCAGCAGCTTCTCCAGGGGGCTGGGGGAGCTGTTTTTT. Translated: CASSFSRGLGELFF.

This chain uses TRBV7-8 with TRBJ2-1, with 8 bases matching TRBD1. CDR3 size: 15 residues. CDR1 and CDR2 (germline): SGHVS, FQNEAQ. Trimming removed 1 base from V and 14 bases from J; junction bases left unmatched: 13. The chain's CDR3 is CASSLELMKGQGKFF. The DNA for the CDR3 is TGTGCCAGCAGCTTAGAATTAATGAAAGGACAGGGCAAGTTCTTC.

The rearrangement links TRBV7-2 to TRBJ2-1; 7 positions match TRBD2. Germline values: CDR1 SGHTA, CDR2 FQGNSA. V shed 4 bases and J 4 bases; nucleotides not matched to a gene: 7. CDR3 size: 15 residues. CDR3 nucleotide sequence: TGTGCCAGCAGCTCGATCCGGGGAGGGTACAATGAGCAGTTCTTC. It codes for CASSSIRGGYNEQFF.